A selection of T cell receptor beta chains follows, all from one sample in a study of regulatory T cells in long-lasting Graves disease. One entry per CDR3 protein results from TCRdb running MiXCR on the multiplex PCR reads. The data contain under 300,000 distinct CDR3 sequences, 20% to 25% of them singletons. The sample here was peripheral blood mononuclear cells (PBMCs), taken at new diagnosis, from a patient treated with antithyroid drugs. Receptor source: a female donor with Graves disease. The CDR3 runs from the conserved cysteine through the conserved F or W. A D gene is named only where the DNA matches it firmly. The size entry is marked missing in some rows and otherwise reads once, few, many or a size class.

cdr3_aa: CASSLMQGALGEQYF
cdr3_nt: TGTGCCAGCAGCTTAATGCAGGGGGCCTTAGGGGAGCAGTACTTC
j_call: TRBJ2-7
v_call: TRBV7-2
d_call: TRBD1
cdr3_length: 15
clone_size: many

cdr3_aa: CSVVFPGGSRGYTF
cdr3_nt: TGCAGCGTTGTGTTCCCAGGGGGCAGTCGGGGCTACACCTTC
j_call: TRBJ1-2
v_call: TRBV29-1
d_call: TRBD1
cdr3_length: 14
clone_size: many

cdr3_aa: CASSLTAGPGELFF
cdr3_nt: TGTGCCAGCAGCTTAACGGCAGGGCCCGGGGAGCTGTTTTTT
j_call: TRBJ2-2
v_call: TRBV9
d_call: .
cdr3_length: 14
clone_size: many

cdr3_aa: CATSGPGQGRDEQFF
cdr3_nt: TGTGCCACCAGTGGCCCCGGACAGGGGCGCGATGAGCAGTTCTTC
j_call: TRBJ2-1
v_call: TRBV24-1
d_call: TRBD1
cdr3_length: 15
clone_size: .

cdr3_aa: CASSFPGANYGYTF
cdr3_nt: TGTGCCAGCAGCTTCCCAGGCGCTAATTATGGCTACACCTTC
j_call: TRBJ1-2
v_call: TRBV5-4
d_call: .
cdr3_length: 14
clone_size: many

cdr3_aa: CASAPGWGTEAFF
cdr3_nt: TGTGCCAGCGCCCCGGGGTGGGGTACTGAAGCTTTCTTT
j_call: TRBJ1-1
v_call: TRBV7-2
d_call: .
cdr3_length: 13
clone_size: few

cdr3_aa: CASSFGAGGEQFF
cdr3_nt: TGTGCCAGCAGTTTTGGGGCGGGAGGTGAGCAGTTCTTC
j_call: TRBJ2-1
v_call: TRBV12-3/TRBV12-4
d_call: TRBD2
cdr3_length: 13
clone_size: many

cdr3_aa: CASSQGWEGFYNEQFF
cdr3_nt: TGTGCCAGCAGCCAAGGTTGGGAGGGCTTTTACAATGAGCAGTTCTTC
j_call: TRBJ2-1
v_call: TRBV3-1
d_call: TRBD2
cdr3_length: 16
clone_size: .

cdr3_aa: CSASKGSSYNEQFF
cdr3_nt: TGCAGTGCTAGTAAGGGCAGCTCCTACAATGAGCAGTTCTTC
j_call: TRBJ2-1
v_call: TRBV20-1
d_call: .
cdr3_length: 14
clone_size: many

cdr3_aa: CASTGQGGRYEQYF
cdr3_nt: TGTGCCAGCACTGGACAGGGGGGTCGCTACGAGCAGTACTTC
j_call: TRBJ2-7
v_call: TRBV2
d_call: TRBD1
cdr3_length: 14
clone_size: many

cdr3_aa: CASTTTGGANVLTF
cdr3_nt: TGTGCCAGCACCACGACGGGTGGGGCCAACGTCCTGACTTTC
j_call: TRBJ2-6
v_call: TRBV11-3
d_call: .
cdr3_length: 14
clone_size: few

cdr3_aa: CASSLGGVGANVLTF
cdr3_nt: TGTGCCAGCAGCTTGGGAGGGGTTGGGGCCAACGTCCTGACTTTC
j_call: TRBJ2-6
v_call: TRBV5-4
d_call: .
cdr3_length: 15
clone_size: many

cdr3_aa: CASSLSGRAYEQYF
cdr3_nt: TGTGCCAGCAGTCTTAGCGGGAGGGCCTACGAGCAGTACTTC
j_call: TRBJ2-7
v_call: TRBV12-3/TRBV12-4
d_call: TRBD2
cdr3_length: 14
clone_size: many

cdr3_aa: CASSFGTSGKDTQYF
cdr3_nt: TGTGCCAGCAGCTTCGGGACTAGCGGGAAAGATACGCAGTATTTT
j_call: TRBJ2-3
v_call: TRBV7-2
d_call: TRBD2
cdr3_length: 15
clone_size: .

cdr3_aa: CASSDGLAGPGEQYF
cdr3_nt: TGTGCCAGCAGCGACGGACTAGCGGGGCCGGGGGAGCAGTACTTC
j_call: TRBJ2-7
v_call: TRBV6-1
d_call: TRBD2
cdr3_length: 15
clone_size: many

cdr3_aa: CASSQATGADEKLFF
cdr3_nt: TGTGCCAGCAGCCAAGCTACAGGGGCGGATGAAAAACTGTTTTTT
j_call: TRBJ1-4
v_call: TRBV3-1
d_call: TRBD1
cdr3_length: 15
clone_size: many

cdr3_aa: CASIPDSSYEQYF
cdr3_nt: TGTGCCAGCATTCCTGATAGCTCCTACGAGCAGTACTTC
j_call: TRBJ2-7
v_call: TRBV2
d_call: .
cdr3_length: 13
clone_size: many

cdr3_aa: CASSYDLRGEQLFF
cdr3_nt: TGTGCCAGCAGTTACGATCTAAGGGGAGAACAACTGTTTTTT
j_call: TRBJ1-4
v_call: TRBV6-5
d_call: .
cdr3_length: 14
clone_size: many

cdr3_aa: CASSFSPWDRARYEQYF
cdr3_nt: TGTGCCAGCAGTTTCTCACCCTGGGACAGGGCCCGCTACGAGCAGTACTTC
j_call: TRBJ2-7
v_call: TRBV6-2/TRBV6-3
d_call: TRBD1
cdr3_length: 17
clone_size: many

cdr3_aa: CASSMTGTGGSYEQYF
cdr3_nt: TGCGCCAGCAGCATGACCGGGACAGGGGGTTCCTACGAGCAGTACTTC
j_call: TRBJ2-7
v_call: TRBV5-1
d_call: TRBD1
cdr3_length: 16
clone_size: .

cdr3_aa: CASSLGKGPGNTIYF
cdr3_nt: TGTGCCAGCAGCTTGGGGAAGGGGCCTGGAAACACCATATATTTT
j_call: TRBJ1-3
v_call: TRBV7-2
d_call: .
cdr3_length: 15
clone_size: few

cdr3_aa: CASSTRDRGRNQPQHF
cdr3_nt: TGTGCCAGTAGCACCCGGGACAGGGGGCGGAATCAGCCCCAGCATTTT
j_call: TRBJ1-5
v_call: TRBV19
d_call: TRBD1
cdr3_length: 16
clone_size: many

cdr3_aa: CASSQQGARDSPLHF
cdr3_nt: TGTGCCAGCAGCCAACAGGGGGCGAGGGATTCACCCCTCCACTTT
j_call: TRBJ1-6
v_call: TRBV7-2
d_call: TRBD1
cdr3_length: 15
clone_size: .

cdr3_aa: CASRGSPERAFF
cdr3_nt: TGTGCCAGCAGAGGGAGCCCCGAGCGAGCTTTCTTT
j_call: TRBJ1-1
v_call: TRBV28
d_call: .
cdr3_length: 12
clone_size: many

cdr3_aa: CASRHRLAGVSDTQYF
cdr3_nt: TGTGCCAGCAGACACAGACTAGCGGGAGTATCAGATACGCAGTATTTT
j_call: TRBJ2-3
v_call: TRBV12-3/TRBV12-4
d_call: TRBD2
cdr3_length: 16
clone_size: many

cdr3_aa: CASSFSSPGQGTPYEQYF
cdr3_nt: TGTGCCAGCAGCTTTTCATCCCCGGGACAGGGAACCCCCTACGAGCAGTACTTC
j_call: TRBJ2-7
v_call: TRBV7-2
d_call: TRBD1
cdr3_length: 18
clone_size: .

cdr3_aa: CASSFDQGAAYEQYF
cdr3_nt: TGTGCCAGCAGCTTTGACCAGGGGGCGGCCTACGAGCAGTACTTC
j_call: TRBJ2-7
v_call: TRBV7-9
d_call: TRBD1
cdr3_length: 15
clone_size: many

cdr3_aa: CSASSGGAETQYF
cdr3_nt: TGCAGTGCTAGCAGCGGGGGGGCTGAGACCCAGTACTTC
j_call: TRBJ2-5
v_call: TRBV20-1
d_call: TRBD2
cdr3_length: 13
clone_size: once

cdr3_aa: CATTTGTSGNTIYF
cdr3_nt: TGTGCCACCACGACAGGGACCTCTGGAAACACCATATATTTT
j_call: TRBJ1-3
v_call: TRBV10-3
d_call: TRBD1
cdr3_length: 14
clone_size: .

cdr3_aa: CATSDRAGYTF
cdr3_nt: TGTGCCACCAGCGATAGGGCTGGCTACACCTTC
j_call: TRBJ1-2
v_call: TRBV24-1
d_call: .
cdr3_length: 11
clone_size: .

cdr3_aa: CSATPPTSGVRGTQYF
cdr3_nt: TGCAGTGCTACCCCCCCGACTAGCGGGGTCCGGGGTACGCAGTATTTT
j_call: TRBJ2-3
v_call: TRBV20-1
d_call: TRBD2
cdr3_length: 16
clone_size: many

cdr3_aa: CSVSGQGNEQYF
cdr3_nt: TGCAGCGTTTCGGGACAGGGGAACGAGCAGTACTTC
j_call: TRBJ2-7
v_call: TRBV29-1
d_call: TRBD1
cdr3_length: 12
clone_size: .

cdr3_aa: CASSSGLAGLSDTQYF
cdr3_nt: TGTGCCAGCAGTTCGGGACTAGCGGGGTTATCTGATACGCAGTATTTT
j_call: TRBJ2-3
v_call: TRBV12-3/TRBV12-4
d_call: TRBD2
cdr3_length: 16
clone_size: .

cdr3_aa: CASSETVSGNTIYF
cdr3_nt: TGTGCCAGCAGTGAGACAGTCTCTGGAAACACCATATATTTT
j_call: TRBJ1-3
v_call: TRBV2
d_call: .
cdr3_length: 14
clone_size: many

cdr3_aa: CASNQVGGPGANVLTF
cdr3_nt: TGTGCCAGCAACCAAGTAGGGGGGCCTGGGGCCAACGTCCTGACTTTC
j_call: TRBJ2-6
v_call: TRBV14
d_call: .
cdr3_length: 16
clone_size: .

cdr3_aa: CASSPTGNRSPLHF
cdr3_nt: TGTGCCAGCAGCCCGACAGGGAATCGGTCACCCCTCCACTTT
j_call: TRBJ1-6
v_call: TRBV11-1
d_call: TRBD1
cdr3_length: 14
clone_size: many

cdr3_aa: CASSFPATYGYTF
cdr3_nt: TGTGCCAGCAGTTTCCCTGCAACCTATGGCTACACCTTC
j_call: TRBJ1-2
v_call: TRBV28
d_call: .
cdr3_length: 13
clone_size: many

cdr3_aa: CASSLARSEQYF
cdr3_nt: TGTGCCAGCAGCCTTGCTCGATCCGAGCAGTACTTC
j_call: TRBJ2-7
v_call: TRBV28
d_call: .
cdr3_length: 12
clone_size: many

cdr3_aa: CASSELTGGESPLHF
cdr3_nt: TGTGCCAGCAGCGAATTGACAGGGGGCGAATCACCCCTCCACTTT
j_call: TRBJ1-6
v_call: TRBV5-6
d_call: TRBD1
cdr3_length: 15
clone_size: many

cdr3_aa: CASTPGTGNTEAFF
cdr3_nt: TGTGCCAGCACCCCCGGGACAGGGAACACTGAAGCTTTCTTT
j_call: TRBJ1-1
v_call: TRBV3-1
d_call: TRBD1
cdr3_length: 14
clone_size: .

cdr3_aa: CATGAGGTGELFF
cdr3_nt: TGTGCCACCGGCGCGGGGGGCACCGGGGAGCTGTTTTTT
j_call: TRBJ2-2
v_call: TRBV24-1
d_call: TRBD2
cdr3_length: 13
clone_size: few

cdr3_aa: CASRADNQLAFF
cdr3_nt: TGTGCCAGCAGGGCCGACAACCAATTAGCTTTCTTT
j_call: TRBJ1-1
v_call: TRBV2
d_call: .
cdr3_length: 12
clone_size: many

cdr3_aa: CSARLGQRITGTRDSYEQYF
cdr3_nt: TGCAGTGCTAGATTGGGACAGAGAATCACCGGGACTAGAGACTCCTACGAGCAGTACTTC
j_call: TRBJ2-7
v_call: TRBV20-1
d_call: .
cdr3_length: 20
clone_size: many

cdr3_aa: CASSPSRDNEQYF
cdr3_nt: TGTGCCAGCTCACCTTCCCGGGACAACGAGCAGTACTTC
j_call: TRBJ2-7
v_call: TRBV18
d_call: .
cdr3_length: 13
clone_size: many

cdr3_aa: CASSGDGPWQPQHF
cdr3_nt: TGCGCCAGCAGCGGAGATGGACCATGGCAGCCCCAGCATTTT
j_call: TRBJ1-5
v_call: TRBV5-1
d_call: .
cdr3_length: 14
clone_size: many

cdr3_aa: CASSMNRNEQFF
cdr3_nt: TGTGCCAGCAGCATGAACAGGAATGAGCAGTTCTTC
j_call: TRBJ2-1
v_call: TRBV7-2
d_call: .
cdr3_length: 12
clone_size: few

cdr3_aa: CATSGGGFGYTF
cdr3_nt: TGTGCCACCAGCGGAGGAGGGTTTGGCTACACCTTC
j_call: TRBJ1-2
v_call: TRBV15
d_call: .
cdr3_length: 12
clone_size: many

cdr3_aa: CASSTRDRGPDTQYF
cdr3_nt: TGCGCCAGCAGTACCCGGGACAGGGGGCCAGATACGCAGTATTTT
j_call: TRBJ2-3
v_call: TRBV5-1
d_call: TRBD1
cdr3_length: 15
clone_size: many

cdr3_aa: CASSLTGREQYF
cdr3_nt: TGTGCCAGCAGTCTGACTGGACGGGAGCAGTACTTC
j_call: TRBJ2-7
v_call: TRBV3-1
d_call: .
cdr3_length: 12
clone_size: many

cdr3_aa: CASSVPGDRVLYF
cdr3_nt: TGTGCCAGCAGTGTCCCTGGGGACAGGGTCTTGTATTTT
j_call: TRBJ2-3
v_call: TRBV2
d_call: TRBD1
cdr3_length: 13
clone_size: many

cdr3_aa: CASSQGTSGSRRESYEQYF
cdr3_nt: TGCGCCAGCAGCCAAGGGACTAGCGGGAGCCGACGTGAATCCTACGAGCAGTACTTC
j_call: TRBJ2-7
v_call: TRBV4-3
d_call: TRBD2
cdr3_length: 19
clone_size: few

cdr3_aa: CAITGTESGYGYTF
cdr3_nt: TGTGCCATCACAGGGACAGAAAGTGGCTATGGCTACACCTTC
j_call: TRBJ1-2
v_call: TRBV10-3
d_call: TRBD1
cdr3_length: 14
clone_size: few

cdr3_aa: CASSPGTGVVNEQFF
cdr3_nt: TGTGCCAGCAGTCCAGGGACAGGGGTCGTCAATGAGCAGTTCTTC
j_call: TRBJ2-1
v_call: TRBV7-3
d_call: TRBD1
cdr3_length: 15
clone_size: .

cdr3_aa: CASSPSGGAMYEQYF
cdr3_nt: TGTGCCAGCAGTCCAAGCGGGGGGGCCATGTACGAGCAGTACTTC
j_call: TRBJ2-7
v_call: TRBV9
d_call: TRBD2
cdr3_length: 15
clone_size: .

cdr3_aa: CASSWSGGRSYNEQFF
cdr3_nt: TGTGCCAGCAGCTGGAGCGGGGGGCGCTCCTACAATGAGCAGTTCTTC
j_call: TRBJ2-1
v_call: TRBV2
d_call: TRBD2
cdr3_length: 16
clone_size: .

cdr3_aa: CASSQDPVRSDTQYF
cdr3_nt: TGCGCCAGCAGCCAAGATCCCGTCCGTTCAGATACGCAGTATTTT
j_call: TRBJ2-3
v_call: TRBV7-2
d_call: .
cdr3_length: 15
clone_size: many

cdr3_aa: CASSPGLTCNEQFF
cdr3_nt: TGTGCCAGCAGCCCGGGACTAACATGCAATGAGCAGTTCTTC
j_call: TRBJ2-1
v_call: TRBV11-2
d_call: TRBD2
cdr3_length: 14
clone_size: .

cdr3_aa: CASSGDSSRSYNEQFF
cdr3_nt: TGTGCCAGCAGTGGCGACAGCTCACGGTCCTACAATGAGCAGTTCTTC
j_call: TRBJ2-1
v_call: TRBV6-1
d_call: .
cdr3_length: 16
clone_size: many

cdr3_aa: CAARRQGTGTDTQYF
cdr3_nt: TGTGCCGCTCGGAGACAGGGGACGGGCACAGATACGCAGTATTTT
j_call: TRBJ2-3
v_call: TRBV19
d_call: TRBD1
cdr3_length: 15
clone_size: many